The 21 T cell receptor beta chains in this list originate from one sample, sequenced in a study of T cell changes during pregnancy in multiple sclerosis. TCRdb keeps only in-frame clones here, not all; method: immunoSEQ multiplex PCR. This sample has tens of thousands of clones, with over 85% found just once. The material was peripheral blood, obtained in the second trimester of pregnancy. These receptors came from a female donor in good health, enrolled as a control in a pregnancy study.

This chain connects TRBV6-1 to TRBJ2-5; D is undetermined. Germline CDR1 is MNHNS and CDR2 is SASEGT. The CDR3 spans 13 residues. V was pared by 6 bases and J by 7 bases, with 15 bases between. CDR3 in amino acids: CASSRVHEGTQYF. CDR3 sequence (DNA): TGTGCCAGCAGCCGGGTCCACGAAGGGACCCAGTACTTC.

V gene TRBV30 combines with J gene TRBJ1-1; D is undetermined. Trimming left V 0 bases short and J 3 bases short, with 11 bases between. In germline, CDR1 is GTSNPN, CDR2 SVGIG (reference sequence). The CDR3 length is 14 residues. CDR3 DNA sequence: TGTGCCTGGAGTGTACTCCACCGTGACACTGAAGCTTTCTTT. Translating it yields CAWSVLHRDTEAFF. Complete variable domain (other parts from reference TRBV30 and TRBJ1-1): SQTIHQWPATLVQPVGSPLSLECTVEGTSNPNLYWYRQAAGRGLQLLFYSVGIGQISSEVPQNLSASRPQDRQFILSSKKLLLSDSGFYLCAWSVLHRDTEAFFGQGTRLTVV.

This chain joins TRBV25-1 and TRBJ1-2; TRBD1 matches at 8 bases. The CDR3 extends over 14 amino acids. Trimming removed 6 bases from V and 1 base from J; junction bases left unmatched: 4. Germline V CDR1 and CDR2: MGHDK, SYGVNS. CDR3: CASRPTGDNYGYTF. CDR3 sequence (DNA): TGTGCCAGCAGACCGACAGGGGATAACTATGGCTACACCTTC.

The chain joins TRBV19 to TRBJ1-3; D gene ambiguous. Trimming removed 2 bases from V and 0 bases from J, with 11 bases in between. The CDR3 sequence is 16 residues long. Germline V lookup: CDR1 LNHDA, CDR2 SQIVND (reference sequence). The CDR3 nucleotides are TGTGCCAGTAGTATACCCCGACTGAGCTCTGGAAACACCATATATTTT. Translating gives CASSIPRLSSGNTIYF.

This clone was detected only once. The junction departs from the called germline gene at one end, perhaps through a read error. Written as DNA, the CDR3 is TGCGCCAGCAGCCAAGTTCGGAGCCAACCAGCCACCCTACTCTTC. Amino acid sequence: CASSQVRSQPATLLF. This chain uses TRBV4-3 with TRBJ1-2, with D unresolved. The CDR3 length is 15 residues. Germline CDR1 reads LGHNA; CDR2 reads YSLEER.

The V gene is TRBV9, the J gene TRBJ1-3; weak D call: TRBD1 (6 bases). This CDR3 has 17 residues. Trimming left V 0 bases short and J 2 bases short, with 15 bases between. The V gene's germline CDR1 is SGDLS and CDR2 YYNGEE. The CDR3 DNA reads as TGTGCCAGCAGCGTAGTCGGTGCAGGGGCGCCTGGAAACACCATATATTTT. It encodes CASSVVGAGAPGNTIYF.

The CDR3 reads CASSQDPPGGGTNEKLFF. The CDR3 bases are TGTGCCAGCAGCCAAGATCCCCCCGGCGGCGGAACTAATGAAAAACTGTTTTTT. The V call is TRBV4-2, the J call TRBJ1-4; no firm D call. The length of the CDR3 is 18 residues. In germline, CDR1 is LGHNA, CDR2 YNFKEQ. Trimming removed 0 bases at V and 1 base at J, with 15 bases between.

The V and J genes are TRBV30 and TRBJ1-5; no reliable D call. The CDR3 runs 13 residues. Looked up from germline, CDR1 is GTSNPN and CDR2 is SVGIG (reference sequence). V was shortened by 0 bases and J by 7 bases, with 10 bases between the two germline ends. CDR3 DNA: TGTGCCTGGAGTGTGGAAAAGCGACAGCCCCAGCATTTT. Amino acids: CAWSVEKRQPQHF.

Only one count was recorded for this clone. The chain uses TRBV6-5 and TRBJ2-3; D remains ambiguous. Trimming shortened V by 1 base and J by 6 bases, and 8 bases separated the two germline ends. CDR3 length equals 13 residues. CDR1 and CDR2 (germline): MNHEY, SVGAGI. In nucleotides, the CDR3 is TGTGCCAGCAGTTACTGGAGAATGGATACGCAGTATTTT. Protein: CASSYWRMDTQYF.

CDR3 in amino acids: CASSPYARSRNTIYF. CDR3 nucleotide sequence: TGTGCCAGCTCACCATATGCCAGGTCTAGAAACACCATATATTTT. The V call is TRBV18, the J call TRBJ1-3, with D hard to call. The CDR3 length is 15 residues. The germline V gene encodes CDR1 KGHSH and CDR2 LQKENI. V dropped 2 bases and J dropped 5 bases, with 13 bases sitting between them.

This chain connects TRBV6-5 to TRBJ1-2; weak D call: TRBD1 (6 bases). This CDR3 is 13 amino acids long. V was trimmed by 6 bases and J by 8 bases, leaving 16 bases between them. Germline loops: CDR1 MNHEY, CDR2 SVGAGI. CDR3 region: CASSQGGGGGYTF. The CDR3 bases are TGTGCCAGCAGCCAAGGGGGTGGCGGAGGCTACACCTTC.

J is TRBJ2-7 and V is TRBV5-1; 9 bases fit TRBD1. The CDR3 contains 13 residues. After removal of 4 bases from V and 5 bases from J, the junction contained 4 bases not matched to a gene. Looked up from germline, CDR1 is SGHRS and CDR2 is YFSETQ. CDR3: CASSRDRVDEQYF. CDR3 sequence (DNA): TGCGCCAGCAGCCGGGACAGGGTGGACGAGCAGTACTTC. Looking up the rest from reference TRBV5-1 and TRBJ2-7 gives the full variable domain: KAGVTQTPRYLIKTRGQQVTLSCSPISGHRSVSWYQQTPGQGLQFLFEYFSETQRNKGNFPGRFSGRQFSNSRSEMNVSTLELGDSALYLCASSRDRVDEQYFGPGTRLTVT.

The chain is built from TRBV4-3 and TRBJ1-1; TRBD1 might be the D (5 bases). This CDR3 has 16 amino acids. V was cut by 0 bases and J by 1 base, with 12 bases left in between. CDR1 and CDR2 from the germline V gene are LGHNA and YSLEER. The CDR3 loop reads CASSQDLRGKNTEAFF. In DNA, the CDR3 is TGCGCCAGCAGCCAAGATTTACGGGGGAAGAACACTGAAGCTTTCTTT.

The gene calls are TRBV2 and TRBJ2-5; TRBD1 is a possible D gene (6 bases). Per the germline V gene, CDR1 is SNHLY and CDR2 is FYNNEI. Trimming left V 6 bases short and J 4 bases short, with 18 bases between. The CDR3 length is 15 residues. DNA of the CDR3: TGTGCCAGCAGCTCCTGGGGGCCCGAGGGAGAGACCCAGTACTTC. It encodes CASSSWGPEGETQYF.

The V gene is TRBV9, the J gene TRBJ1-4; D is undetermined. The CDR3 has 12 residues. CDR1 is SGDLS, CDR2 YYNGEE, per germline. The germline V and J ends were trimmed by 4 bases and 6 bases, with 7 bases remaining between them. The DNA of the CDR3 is TGTGCCAGCAGCCCGGGAGATGAAAAACTGTTTTTT. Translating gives CASSPGDEKLFF.

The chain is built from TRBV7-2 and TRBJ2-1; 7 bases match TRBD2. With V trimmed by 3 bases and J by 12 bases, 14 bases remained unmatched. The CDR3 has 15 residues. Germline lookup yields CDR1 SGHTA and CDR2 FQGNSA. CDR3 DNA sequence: TGTGCCAGCAGCTTCAGTAGCGGGCTGGGGTGGGGGCAGTTCTTC. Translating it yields CASSFSSGLGWGQFF.

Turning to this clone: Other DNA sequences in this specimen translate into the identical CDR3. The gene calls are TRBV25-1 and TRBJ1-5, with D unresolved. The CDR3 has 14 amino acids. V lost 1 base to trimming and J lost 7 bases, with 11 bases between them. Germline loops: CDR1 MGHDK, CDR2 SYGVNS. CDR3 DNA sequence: TGTGCCAGCAGTGAATCTGGGTTCGGGCAGCCCCAGCATTTT. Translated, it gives CASSESGFGQPQHF.

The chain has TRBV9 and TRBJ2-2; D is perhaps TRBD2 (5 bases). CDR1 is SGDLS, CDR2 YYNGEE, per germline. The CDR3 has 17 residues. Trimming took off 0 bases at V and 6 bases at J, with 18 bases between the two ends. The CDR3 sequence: CASSVGERGLVAGELFF. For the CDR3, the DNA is TGTGCCAGCAGCGTAGGAGAGAGAGGACTTGTCGCCGGGGAGCTGTTTTTT.

The CDR3 protein is CASSIRHRGQGGYEQYF. The CDR3 bases are TGTGCCAGTAGTATACGTCACCGGGGACAGGGAGGATACGAGCAGTACTTC. The chain recombines TRBV19 with TRBJ2-7; 9 nucleotides align to TRBD1. The CDR3 length is 17 residues. Germline values: CDR1 LNHDA, CDR2 SQIVND (reference sequence). The J segment lost 4 bases and the V segment lost 2 bases, leaving 12 bases of the junction unmatched.

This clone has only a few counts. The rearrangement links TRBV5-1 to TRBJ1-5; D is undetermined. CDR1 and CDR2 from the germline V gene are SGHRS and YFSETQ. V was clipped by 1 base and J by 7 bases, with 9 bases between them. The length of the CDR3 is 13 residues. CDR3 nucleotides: TGCGCCAGCAGCTTGTATGGGGAGCAGCCCCAGCATTTT. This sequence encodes CASSLYGEQPQHF.

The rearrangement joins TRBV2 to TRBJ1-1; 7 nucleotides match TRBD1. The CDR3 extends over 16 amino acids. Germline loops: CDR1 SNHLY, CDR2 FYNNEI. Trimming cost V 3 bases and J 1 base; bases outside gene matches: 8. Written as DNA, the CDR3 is TGTGCCAGCAGTGATATTTTAACAGGGGCGAACACTGAAGCTTTCTTT. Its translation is CASSDILTGANTEAFF.